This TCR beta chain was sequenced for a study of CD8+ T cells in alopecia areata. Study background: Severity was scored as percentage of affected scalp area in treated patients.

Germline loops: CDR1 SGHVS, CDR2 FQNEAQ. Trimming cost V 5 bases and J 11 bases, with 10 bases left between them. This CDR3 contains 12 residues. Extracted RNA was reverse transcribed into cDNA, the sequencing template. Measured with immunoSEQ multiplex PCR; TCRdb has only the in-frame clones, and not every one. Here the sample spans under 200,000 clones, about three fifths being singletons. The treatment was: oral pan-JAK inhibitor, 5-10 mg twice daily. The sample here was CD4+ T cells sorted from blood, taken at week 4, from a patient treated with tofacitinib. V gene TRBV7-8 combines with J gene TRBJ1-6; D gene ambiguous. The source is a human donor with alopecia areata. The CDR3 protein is CASSPGIPPLHF. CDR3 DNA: TGTGCCAGCAGCCCTGGCATCCCACCCCTCCACTTT.